This TCR beta chain was found in a study of monozygotic twins with inflammatory bowel disease. TCRdb reprocessed the 5' RACE reads and stores each CDR3 protein as one record, lacking DNA. Reported are more than 300,000 distinct CDR3 sequences; the ten largest clones contain just over 2.5%. The CDR3 covers 15 residues. Sequencing input: blood. The rearrangement uses TRBV12-3 or TRBV12-4 and TRBJ1-1; TCRdb's D call, TRBD1, is unchecked because there is no DNA. The source of this sequence is a human donor with ulcerative colitis or Crohn's disease, or a healthy co-twin of an affected twin (not recorded which). The CDR3 here is CASRPRTGPNTEAFF.